This T cell receptor beta chain was obtained from a study of human T cells and chemical hapten exposure. Study at large: Slight volume differences across pooled libraries mainly accounted for varying per-sample TCR yields.

TCRdb re-called the 5' RACE reads through MiXCR, storing one row per CDR3 protein. The table records more than 60,000 distinct CDR3 sequences, around a sixth of them present only once. For this clonotype: The target antigen is unknown.

Before extraction, the whole blood was not fractionated, and total RNA was taken from it. Overall study results and limits: TCRs above 1 in 1000 frequency stayed constant with DPC sensitization.

V lost 10 bases and J lost 0; bases outside the gene matches: 4. The germline gives CDR1 SGHVS, CDR2 FNYEAQ. The CDR3 is 13 residues long. The gene calls are TRBV7-6 and TRBJ2-3, with TRBD1 identical over 7 bases. This sequence was found in a female donor in good health. In DNA, the CDR3 is TGTGCCACGAGGGACAGAAGCACAGATACGCAGTATTTT. It codes for CATRDRSTDTQYF.